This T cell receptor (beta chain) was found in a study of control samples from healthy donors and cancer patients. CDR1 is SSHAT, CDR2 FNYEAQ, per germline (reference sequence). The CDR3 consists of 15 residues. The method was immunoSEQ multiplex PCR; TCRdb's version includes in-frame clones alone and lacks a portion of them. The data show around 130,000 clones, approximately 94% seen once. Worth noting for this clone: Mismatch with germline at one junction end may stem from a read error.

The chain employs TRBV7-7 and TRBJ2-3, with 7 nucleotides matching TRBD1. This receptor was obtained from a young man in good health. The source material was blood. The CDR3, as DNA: TGTGCTAGCAGCTCGTCGACAGGGAGCACAGATACGCAGTATTTT. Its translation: CASSSSTGSTDTQYF.